The subject of this entry is one TCR beta chain. Under the authors' procedure: Amplification from reference gene primers served as the basis for estimated nucleated cell counts. Assay: immunoSEQ multiplex PCR; the TCRdb copy retains only in-frame clones and omits some. The V and J calls and clone size were taken over from that table, and D and trimming were inferred from the DNA. The table shows around 700,000 clones, with 90% occurring only once. This specimen belongs to a study of blood T cell repertoires in COVID-19. Overall study context: Acute and convalescent COVID-19 specimens originated in the United States, Italy and Spain. T cells, B-cell-depleted T cells, or PBMCs provided the cDNA or gDNA that served as material.

The CDR3 length is 14 residues. V lost 1 base to trimming and J lost 1 base, with 8 bases between them. The V gene's germline CDR1 is SGHRS and CDR2 YFSETQ. The sample consisted of peripheral blood. The rearrangement links TRBV5-1 to TRBJ2-5; no reliable D call. This TCR was sampled from a woman younger than 30 with acute or convalescent COVID-19. The CDR3 nucleotides read TGCGCCAGCAGCTTGTCAGGTCCCCAAGAGACCCAGTACTTC. Its protein product is CASSLSGPQETQYF.